This passage covers 13 T cell receptor beta chains from one sample sequenced in a study of OX40 agonist ivuxolimab in advanced cancers. Generated by immunoSEQ multiplex PCR, the TCRdb table keeps only in-frame clones and is missing some. Seen here are approximately 52,000 clones, 79% observed once, and the top ten hold under 2%. Specimen: CD4+ or CD8+ T cells sorted from blood, collected in a trial of the OX40 agonist ivuxolimab. These receptors were taken from an adult with an advanced solid tumor such as melanoma, head and neck, liver or kidney cancer.

The chain couples TRBV29-1 to TRBJ1-2; the match to TRBD1 covers 10 bases. CDR3 size: 13 residues. Germline V gives CDR1 SQVTM, CDR2 ANQGSEA. The V and J ends lost 7 bases and 3 bases, in that order; junction bases with no gene match: 5. The CDR3 nucleotides are TGCAGCGCTCAGACAGGGGGCGACTATGGCTACACCTTC. Protein product: CSAQTGGDYGYTF.

The V and J genes are TRBV18 and TRBJ1-2, with D unclear. CDR3 length: 13 residues. Germline-derived CDR1 and CDR2 are KGHSH and LQKENI. V was pared by 2 bases and J by 3 bases, with 7 bases between. The CDR3 DNA reads as TGTGCCAGCTCACCAAAGGGAGACTATGGCTACACCTTC. Amino acids: CASSPKGDYGYTF.

This clone was detected once. The chain carries TRBV5-6 and TRBJ1-6; D call uncertain. The CDR3 runs to 15 residues. Germline loops: CDR1 SGHDT, CDR2 YYEEEE. The V end lost 0 bases, the J end lost 8 bases, and 12 bases lay between the germline ends. CDR3 nucleotide sequence: TGTGCCAGCAGCTTGGATCCGGGAGGGTATTCACCCCTCCACTTT. Translated, it gives CASSLDPGGYSPLHF. The full variable domain, in which reference TRBV5-6 and TRBJ1-6 provide the parts outside the CDR3, is DAGVTQSPTHLIKTRGQQVTLRCSPKSGHDTVSWYQQALGQGPQFIFQYYEEEERQRGNFPDRFSGHQFPNYSSELNVNALLLGDSALYLCASSLDPGGYSPLHFGNGTRLTVT.

J is TRBJ2-6 and V is TRBV28, with no clear D. V gave up 4 bases and J gave up 2 bases, with 0 bases separating them. The CDR3 has 12 residues. Germline CDR1 MDHEN, CDR2 SYDVKM. Here the CDR3 DNA reads TGTGCCAGCAGTTCTGGGGCCAACGTCCTGACTTTC. Protein product: CASSSGANVLTF. Looking up the rest from reference TRBV28 and TRBJ2-6 gives the full variable domain: DVKVTQSSRYLVKRTGEKVFLECVQDMDHENMFWYRQDPGLGLRLIYFSYDVKMKEKGDIPEGYSVSREKKERFSLILESASTNQTSMYLCASSSGANVLTFGAGSRLTVL.

This clone has just a few counts. This rearrangement joins TRBV19 to TRBJ1-5; maybe TRBD1 (5 bases). CDR1 LNHDA and CDR2 SQIVND come from the germline V gene (reference sequence). The CDR3 sequence is 15 residues long. V was pared by 3 bases and J by 2 bases, with 11 bases between. CDR3 DNA: TGTGCCAGTAGTATTGGGGACGGGGGCAATCAGCCCCAGCATTTT. It translates to CASSIGDGGNQPQHF. The full variable domain, its missing parts supplied by reference TRBV19 and TRBJ1-5, is DGGITQSPKYLFRKEGQNVTLSCEQNLNHDAMYWYRQDPGQGLRLIYYSQIVNDFQKGDIAEGYSVSREKKESFPLTVTSAQKNPTAFYLCASSIGDGGNQPQHFGDGTRLSIL.

The chain has TRBV5-4 and TRBJ1-1; weak D call: TRBD1 (6 bases). V shed 5 bases and J shed 0 bases, with 14 bases lying between them. CDR1 and CDR2 from the germline V gene are SGHNT and YYREEE (reference sequence). This CDR3 has 15 residues. The CDR3 sequence: CASSHGQLMNTEAFF. The CDR3 nucleotides are TGTGCCAGCAGTCATGGACAGTTAATGAACACTGAAGCTTTCTTT. Variable domain in full (rest from reference TRBV5-4 and TRBJ1-1): ETGVTQSPTHLIKTRGQQVTLRCSSQSGHNTVSWYQQALGQGPQFIFQYYREEENGRGNFPPRFSGLQFPNYSSELNVNALELDDSALYLCASSHGQLMNTEAFFGQGTRLTVV.

This clone has only one observation. V and J are TRBV5-1 and TRBJ1-2; perhaps TRBD1 as D (5 bases). The CDR3 runs to 17 residues. Trimming pared 4 bases from V and 0 bases from J, leaving 19 bases between. In germline, CDR1 is SGHRS, CDR2 YFSETQ. CDR3 sequence reads: CASSRTGGDLTNYGYTF. CDR3 bases: TGCGCCAGCAGCAGAACAGGTGGGGACCTTACTAACTATGGCTACACCTTC.

The chain employs TRBV18 and TRBJ1-4, with 9 bases matching TRBD1. Germline V gene data show CDR1 as KGHSH and CDR2 as LQKENI. V was pared by 6 bases and J by 7 bases, with 12 bases of the junction left unmatched. The CDR3 extends over 16 amino acids. This CDR3 reads CASSPASTGGREKLFF. CDR3 DNA sequence: TGTGCCAGCTCGCCGGCCTCGACAGGGGGACGTGAAAAACTGTTTTTT.

The chain is built from TRBV5-1 and TRBJ2-5; D call uncertain. The V gene's germline CDR1 is SGHRS and CDR2 YFSETQ. Trimming removed 4 bases at V and 4 bases at J, with 5 bases between. The CDR3 sequence is 11 residues long. The CDR3 DNA reads TGCGCCAGCAGCCCCGGAGAGACCCAGTACTTC. This translates into CASSPGETQYF.

This clone was recorded once. The CDR3 DNA reads as TGCGCCAGCAGCTTTCGGGGGGGCGGAGAGACCCAGTACTTC. This codes for CASSFRGGGETQYF. The chain uses TRBV5-1 and TRBJ2-5; 8 positions agree with TRBD2. Trimming took 2 bases from V and 4 from J; bases not matched to a gene: 4. CDR3 length: 14 residues. CDR1 SGHRS and CDR2 YFSETQ come from the germline V gene. Full variable domain (missing parts from reference TRBV5-1 and TRBJ2-5): KAGVTQTPRYLIKTRGQQVTLSCSPISGHRSVSWYQQTPGQGLQFLFEYFSETQRNKGNFPGRFSGRQFSNSRSEMNVSTLELGDSALYLCASSFRGGGETQYFGPGTRLLVL.

The rearrangement joins TRBV30 to TRBJ2-3, with D perhaps matching TRBD2 (5 bases). The V gene lost 0 bases and the J gene lost 5 bases, with 6 bases spanning the gap. The CDR3 is 12 residues long. Germline assignment: CDR1 GTSNPN and CDR2 SVGIG (reference sequence). CDR3 region: CAWSVRGDTQYF. Here the CDR3 DNA reads TGTGCCTGGAGTGTACGGGGAGATACGCAGTATTTT. The full variable domain, completed using reference TRBV30 and TRBJ2-3, is SQTIHQWPATLVQPVGSPLSLECTVEGTSNPNLYWYRQAAGRGLQLLFYSVGIGQISSEVPQNLSASRPQDRQFILSSKKLLLSDSGFYLCAWSVRGDTQYFGPGTRLTVL.

This clone was counted once. The chain is built from TRBV30 and TRBJ2-3; no firm D call. Per the germline V gene, CDR1 is GTSNPN and CDR2 is SVGIG (reference sequence). CDR3 length equals 15 residues. V was pared by 0 bases and J by 4 bases, with 14 bases between. CDR3 coding DNA: TGTGCCTGGAGTGTACGGCGGTCGAGGTCAGATACGCAGTATTTT. This gives the protein CAWSVRRSRSDTQYF. The variable domain in full, completed from reference TRBV30 and TRBJ2-3, reads SQTIHQWPATLVQPVGSPLSLECTVEGTSNPNLYWYRQAAGRGLQLLFYSVGIGQISSEVPQNLSASRPQDRQFILSSKKLLLSDSGFYLCAWSVRRSRSDTQYFGPGTRLTVL.

This clone turned up a few times. The chain joins TRBV6-5 to TRBJ2-3; D remains unclear. The CDR3 totals 14 residues. Trimming took off 8 bases at V and 6 bases at J, with 18 bases between the two ends. The germline V gene has CDR1 MNHEY and CDR2 SVGAGI. DNA of the CDR3: TGTGCCAGCGCACAGTACTTCACAAGCGATACGCAGTATTTT. It encodes CASAQYFTSDTQYF.